This TCR beta chain was found in a study of blood T cell repertoires in COVID-19. Study-level information: Spain, Italy and the United States supplied samples that represented acute and convalescent COVID-19. PBMCs, B-cell-depleted T cells, or T cells provided the cDNA or gDNA that made up the material.

Original handling: Reference gene primer amplification yielded estimated nucleated cell counts. Some clones are missing from TCRdb's copy, which holds only in-frame ones; the method was immunoSEQ multiplex PCR. That table supplies the V and J calls and clone size; D and trimming were determined from the DNA. Among 77,000 or so clones listed, about 85% were seen once. CDR1 and CDR2 from the germline V gene are SGHTA and FQGNSA. The CDR3 has 15 amino acids. Trimming removed 3 bases from V and 0 bases from J; junction bases left unmatched: 5. The receptor was isolated from a man aged 80 or over with acute or convalescent COVID-19. The material sequenced was peripheral blood. The V gene is TRBV7-2, the J gene TRBJ2-7; TRBD2 agrees at 7 bases. CDR3 region: CASSFLAGLSYEQYF. The CDR3 DNA reads TGTGCCAGCAGCTTCTTAGCGGGTCTCTCCTACGAGCAGTACTTC.